The clone carrying this T cell receptor (beta chain) has a handful of counts. The record originates from a study of blood T cell repertoires in COVID-19. Background on the study: Samples taken during acute and convalescent COVID-19 were collected in the United States, Italy and Spain. In each case, the material was cDNA or gDNA derived from T cells, B-cell-depleted T cells, or PBMCs.

CDR1 is SGHRS and CDR2 is YFSETQ in the germline V gene. CDR3 length: 14 amino acids. Trimming left V 2 bases short and J 5 bases short, with 13 bases between. The authors' processing: For nucleated cells, counts were estimated from reference gene primer amplification. Data came from immunoSEQ multiplex PCR; TCRdb stores just in-frame clones and leaves some out. V and J calls and clone size are given by that table; D and trimming were obtained from the DNA. The top ten clones hold approximately 1.9% of a sample with around 240,000 clones, 82% of them seen once. The chain combines TRBV5-1 with TRBJ2-5; possibly TRBD2 for D (5 bases). Material for sequencing was peripheral blood. This TCR came from an elderly woman with acute or convalescent COVID-19. For the CDR3, the DNA is TGCGCCAGCAGCTTTAATCTAGCAGCGGAGACCCAGTACTTC. Translation: CASSFNLAAETQYF.